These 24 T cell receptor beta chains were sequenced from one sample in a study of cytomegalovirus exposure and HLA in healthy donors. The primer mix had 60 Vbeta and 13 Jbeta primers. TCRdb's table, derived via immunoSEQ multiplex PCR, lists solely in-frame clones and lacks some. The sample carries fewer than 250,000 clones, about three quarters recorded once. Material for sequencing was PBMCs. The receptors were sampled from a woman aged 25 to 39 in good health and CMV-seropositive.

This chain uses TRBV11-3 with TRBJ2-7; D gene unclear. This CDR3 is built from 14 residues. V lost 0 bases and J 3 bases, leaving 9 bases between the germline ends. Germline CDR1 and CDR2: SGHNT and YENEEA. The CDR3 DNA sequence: TGTGCCAGCAGCTTAGAGGGCATTGGCTACGAGCAGTACTTC. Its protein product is CASSLEGIGYEQYF.

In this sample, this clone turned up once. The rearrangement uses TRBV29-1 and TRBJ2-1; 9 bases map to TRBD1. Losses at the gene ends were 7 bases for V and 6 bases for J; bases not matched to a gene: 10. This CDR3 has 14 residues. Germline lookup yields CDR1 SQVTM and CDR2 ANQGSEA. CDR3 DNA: TGCAGCGGATTGGACCTGACAGGGGGCAATGAGCAGTTCTTC. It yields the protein CSGLDLTGGNEQFF.

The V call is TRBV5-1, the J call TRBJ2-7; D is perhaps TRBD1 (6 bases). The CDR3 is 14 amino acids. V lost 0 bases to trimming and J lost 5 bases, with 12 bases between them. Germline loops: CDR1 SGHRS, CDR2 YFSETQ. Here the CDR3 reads CASSLVSGEHEQYF. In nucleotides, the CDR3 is TGCGCCAGCAGCTTGGTGTCAGGGGAGCACGAGCAGTACTTC.

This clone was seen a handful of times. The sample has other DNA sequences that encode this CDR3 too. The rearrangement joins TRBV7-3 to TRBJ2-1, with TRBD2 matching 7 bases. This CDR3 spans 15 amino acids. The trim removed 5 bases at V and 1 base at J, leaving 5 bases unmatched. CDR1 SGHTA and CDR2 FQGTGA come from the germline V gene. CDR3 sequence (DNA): TGTGCCAGCAGCCTTTCGCGGGGGTCCTACAATGAGCAGTTCTTC. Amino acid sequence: CASSLSRGSYNEQFF. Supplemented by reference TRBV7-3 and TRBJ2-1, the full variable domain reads GAGVSQTPSNKVTEKGKYVELRCDPISGHTALYWYRQSLGQGPEFLIYFQGTGAADDSGLPNDRFFAVRPEGSVSTLKIQRTERGDSAVYLCASSLSRGSYNEQFFGPGTRLTVL.

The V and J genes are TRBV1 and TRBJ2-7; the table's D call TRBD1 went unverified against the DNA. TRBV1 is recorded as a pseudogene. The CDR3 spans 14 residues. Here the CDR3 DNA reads TGCACCAGCAGCCACGGACAGGGGGCCTACGAGCAGTACTTC. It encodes CTSSHGQGAYEQYF.

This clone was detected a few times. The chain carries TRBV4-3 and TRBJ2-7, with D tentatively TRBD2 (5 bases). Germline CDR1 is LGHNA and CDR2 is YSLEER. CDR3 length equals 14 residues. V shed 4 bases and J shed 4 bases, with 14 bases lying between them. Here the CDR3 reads CASSPGSNGYEQYF. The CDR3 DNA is TGCGCCAGCAGCCCGGGATCAAACGGTTACGAGCAGTACTTC.

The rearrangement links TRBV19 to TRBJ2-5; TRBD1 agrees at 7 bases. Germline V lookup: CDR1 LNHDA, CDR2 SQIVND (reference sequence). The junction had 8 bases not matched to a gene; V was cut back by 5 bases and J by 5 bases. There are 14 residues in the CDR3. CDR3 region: CASSPRQGWETQYF. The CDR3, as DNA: TGTGCCAGTAGTCCTCGACAGGGATGGGAGACCCAGTACTTC.

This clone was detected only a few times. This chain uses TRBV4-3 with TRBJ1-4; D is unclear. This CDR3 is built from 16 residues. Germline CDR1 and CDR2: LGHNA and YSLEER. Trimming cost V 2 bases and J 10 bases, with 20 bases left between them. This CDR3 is CASSQLSSSGYGKLFF. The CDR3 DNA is TGCGCCAGCAGCCAATTGTCGAGTTCCGGGTACGGAAAACTGTTTTTT.

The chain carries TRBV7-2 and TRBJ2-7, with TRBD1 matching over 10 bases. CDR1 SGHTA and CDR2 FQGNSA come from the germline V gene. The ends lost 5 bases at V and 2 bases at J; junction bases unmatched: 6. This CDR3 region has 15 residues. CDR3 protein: CASSRDRGGAYEQYF. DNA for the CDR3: TGTGCCAGCAGCCGGGACAGGGGTGGGGCCTACGAGCAGTACTTC.

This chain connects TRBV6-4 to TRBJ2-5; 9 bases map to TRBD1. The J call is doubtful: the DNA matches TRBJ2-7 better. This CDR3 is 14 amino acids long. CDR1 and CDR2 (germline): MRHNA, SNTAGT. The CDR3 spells CASSEPGQGYEQYF. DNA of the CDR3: TGTGCCAGCAGTGAACCGGGACAGGGCTACGAGCAGTACTTC.

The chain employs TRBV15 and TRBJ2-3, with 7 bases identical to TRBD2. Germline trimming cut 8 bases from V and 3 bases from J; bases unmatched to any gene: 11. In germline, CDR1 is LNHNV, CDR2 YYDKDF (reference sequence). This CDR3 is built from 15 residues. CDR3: CATQHIGGMTDTQYF. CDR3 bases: TGTGCCACCCAACACATCGGGGGGATGACAGATACGCAGTATTTT.

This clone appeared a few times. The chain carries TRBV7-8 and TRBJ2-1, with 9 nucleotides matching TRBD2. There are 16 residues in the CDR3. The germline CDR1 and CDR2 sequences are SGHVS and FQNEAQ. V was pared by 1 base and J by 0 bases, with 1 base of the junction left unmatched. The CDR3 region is CASSLGSGGSYNEQFF. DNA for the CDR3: TGTGCCAGCAGCTTAGGTAGCGGGGGCTCCTACAATGAGCAGTTCTTC.

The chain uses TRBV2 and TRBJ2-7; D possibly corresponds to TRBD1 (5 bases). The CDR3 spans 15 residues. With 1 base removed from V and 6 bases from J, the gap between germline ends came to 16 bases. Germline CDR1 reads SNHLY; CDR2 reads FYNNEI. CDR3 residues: CASSEGPGAPREQYF. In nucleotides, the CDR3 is TGTGCCAGCAGTGAAGGGCCTGGGGCACCTCGCGAGCAGTACTTC.

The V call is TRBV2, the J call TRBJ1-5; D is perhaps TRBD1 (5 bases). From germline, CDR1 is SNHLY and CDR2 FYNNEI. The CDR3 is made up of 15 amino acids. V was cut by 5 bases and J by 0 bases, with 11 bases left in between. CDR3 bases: TGTGCCAGCAGTCACCGGGACTATAGCAATCAGCCCCAGCATTTT. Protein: CASSHRDYSNQPQHF. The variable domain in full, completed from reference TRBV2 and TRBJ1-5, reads EPEVTQTPSHQVTQMGQEVILRCVPISNHLYFYWYRQILGQKVEFLVSFYNNEISEKSEIFDDQFSVERPDGSNFTLKIRSTKLEDSAMYFCASSHRDYSNQPQHFGDGTRLSIL.

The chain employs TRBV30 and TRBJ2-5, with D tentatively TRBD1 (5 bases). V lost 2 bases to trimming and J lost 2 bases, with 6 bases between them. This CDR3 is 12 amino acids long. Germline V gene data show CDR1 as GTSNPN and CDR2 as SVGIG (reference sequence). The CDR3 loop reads CAWSKGQETQYF. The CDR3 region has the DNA TGTGCCTGGAGTAAGGGGCAAGAGACCCAGTACTTC.

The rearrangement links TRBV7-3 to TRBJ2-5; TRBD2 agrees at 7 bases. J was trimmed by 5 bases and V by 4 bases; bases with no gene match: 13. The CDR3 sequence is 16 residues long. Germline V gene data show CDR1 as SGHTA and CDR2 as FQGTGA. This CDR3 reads CASSSGRDPGRETQYF. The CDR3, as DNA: TGTGCCAGCAGCTCGGGCCGGGACCCCGGGAGGGAGACCCAGTACTTC.

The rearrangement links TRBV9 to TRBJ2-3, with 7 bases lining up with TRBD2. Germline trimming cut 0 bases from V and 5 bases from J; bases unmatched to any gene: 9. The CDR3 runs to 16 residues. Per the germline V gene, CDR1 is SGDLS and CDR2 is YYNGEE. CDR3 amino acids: CASSVGWTSAGDTQYF. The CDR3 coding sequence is TGTGCCAGCAGCGTAGGTTGGACTAGTGCGGGAGATACGCAGTATTTT.

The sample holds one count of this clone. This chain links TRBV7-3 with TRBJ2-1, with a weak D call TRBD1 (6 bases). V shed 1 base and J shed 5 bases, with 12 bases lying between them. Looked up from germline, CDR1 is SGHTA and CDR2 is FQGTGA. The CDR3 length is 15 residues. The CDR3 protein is CASSLRGQPNNEQFF. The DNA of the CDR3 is TGTGCCAGCAGCTTAAGGGGACAACCCAACAATGAGCAGTTCTTC.

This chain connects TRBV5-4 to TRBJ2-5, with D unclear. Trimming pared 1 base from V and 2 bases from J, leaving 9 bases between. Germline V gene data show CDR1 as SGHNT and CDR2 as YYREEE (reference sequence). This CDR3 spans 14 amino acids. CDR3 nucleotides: TGTGCCAGCAGCTTGATTGGTCAGCAAGAGACCCAGTACTTC. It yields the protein CASSLIGQQETQYF.

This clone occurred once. The CDR3 sequence: CSVDETSGNTGELFF. The CDR3 DNA reads as TGCAGCGTTGATGAGACTAGCGGCAACACCGGGGAGCTGTTTTTT. The chain has TRBV29-1 and TRBJ2-2, with 9 bases that match TRBD2. Germline trimming cut 3 bases from V and 2 bases from J; bases unmatched to any gene: 4. The CDR3 extends over 15 amino acids. CDR1 and CDR2 (germline): SQVTM, ANQGSEA.

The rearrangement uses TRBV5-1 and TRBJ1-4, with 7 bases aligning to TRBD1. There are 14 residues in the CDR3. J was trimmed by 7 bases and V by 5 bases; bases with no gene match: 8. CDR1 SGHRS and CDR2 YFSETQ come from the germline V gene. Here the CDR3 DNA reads TGCGCCAGCAGGCGAACAGGGGATGGTGAAAAACTGTTTTTT. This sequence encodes CASRRTGDGEKLFF. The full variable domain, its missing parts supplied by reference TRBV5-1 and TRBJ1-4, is KAGVTQTPRYLIKTRGQQVTLSCSPISGHRSVSWYQQTPGQGLQFLFEYFSETQRNKGNFPGRFSGRQFSNSRSEMNVSTLELGDSALYLCASRRTGDGEKLFFGSGTQLSVL.

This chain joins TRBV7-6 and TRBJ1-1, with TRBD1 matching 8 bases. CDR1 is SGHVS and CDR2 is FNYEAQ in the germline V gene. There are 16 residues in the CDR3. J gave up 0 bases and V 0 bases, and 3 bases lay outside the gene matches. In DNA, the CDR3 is TGTGCCAGCAGCTTAGCGCAGGGGGCCCTGAACACTGAAGCTTTCTTT. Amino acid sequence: CASSLAQGALNTEAFF. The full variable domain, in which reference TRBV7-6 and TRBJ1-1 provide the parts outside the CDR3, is GAGVSQSPRYKVTKRGQDVALRCDPISGHVSLYWYRQALGQGPEFLTYFNYEAQQDKSGLPNDRFSAERPEGSISTLTIQRTEQRDSAMYRCASSLAQGALNTEAFFGQGTRLTVV.

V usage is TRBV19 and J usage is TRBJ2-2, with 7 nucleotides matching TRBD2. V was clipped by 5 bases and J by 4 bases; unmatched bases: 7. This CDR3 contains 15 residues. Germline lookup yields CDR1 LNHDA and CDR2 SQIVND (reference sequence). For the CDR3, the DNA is TGTGCCAGTAGTTCGGCGCGGGGGAGCACCGGGGAGCTGTTTTTT. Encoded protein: CASSSARGSTGELFF.

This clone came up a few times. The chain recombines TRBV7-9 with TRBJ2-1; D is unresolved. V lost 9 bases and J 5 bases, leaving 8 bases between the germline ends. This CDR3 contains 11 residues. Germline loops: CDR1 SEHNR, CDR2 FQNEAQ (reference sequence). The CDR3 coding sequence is TGTGCCAGTATAAGCGACAATGAGCAGTTCTTC. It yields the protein CASISDNEQFF.